A selection of T cell receptor beta chains follows, all from one sample in a study of graft-versus-host responses after intestinal transplantation. Sequencing used immunoSEQ multiplex PCR; TCRdb keeps in-frame clones, though not all of them. The sample yields about 27,000 clones, 90% to 95% seen once. The sample in question was PBMCs, obtained just over 29 days after intestinal transplant. Every receptor here comes from a human patient who received an intestinal transplant, so some T cells may come from the graft donor. The CDR3 runs from the conserved cysteine through the conserved F or W. D genes are given only for firm matches. Only some rows state a clone size, as once, few, many or a class for expanded clones.

CSVIGRNIQYF TGCAGCGTCATTGGGAGAAACATTCAGTACTTC TRBV29-1 NA TRBJ2-4 NA
CASSQVTGPFSEQYF TGTGCCAGCAGCCAAGTCACGGGTCCGTTTTCCGAGCAGTACTTC TRBV14 NA TRBJ2-7 NA
CASSATSGTSDTQYF TGCGCCAGCAGCGCAACTAGCGGGACATCAGATACGCAGTATTTT TRBV4-1 TRBD2 TRBJ2-3 NA
CASSLPLAGEFHEQYF TGTGCCAGCAGTTTACCGCTAGCGGGAGAGTTTCACGAGCAGTACTTC TRBV28 TRBD2 TRBJ2-7 NA
CAWGQGYTGELFF TGTGCCTGGGGACAGGGGTACACCGGGGAGCTGTTTTTT TRBV30 TRBD1 TRBJ2-2 NA
CASSLRAEWDTEAFF TGTGCCAGCAGCTTAAGGGCAGAGTGGGATACTGAAGCTTTCTTT TRBV7-6 NA TRBJ1-1 NA
CASSQGRLAGGPDTGELFF TGCGCCAGCAGCCAAGGGAGACTAGCGGGAGGGCCGGACACCGGGGAGCTGTTTTTT TRBV4-1 TRBD2 TRBJ2-2 NA
CASSATKGRVYGYTF TGTGCCAGCAGCGCCACCAAGGGGCGGGTCTATGGCTACACCTTC TRBV5-6 NA TRBJ1-2 NA
CASSPLETGEKTGNTIYF TGTGCCAGCTCACCACTGGAAACAGGGGAGAAAACTGGAAACACCATATATTTT TRBV18 TRBD1 TRBJ1-3 once
CASCPWTGDTGELFF TGTGCCAGCTGCCCATGGACAGGGGACACCGGGGAGCTGTTTTTT TRBV6-1 TRBD1 TRBJ2-2 NA
CASSLAGTGGNNEQFF TGTGCCAGCAGCTTGGCCGGGACTGGGGGAAACAATGAGCAGTTCTTC TRBV5-6 NA TRBJ2-1 NA
CASRDLAGFNEQFF TGCGCCAGCAGGGATCTAGCGGGATTTAATGAGCAGTTCTTC TRBV5-1 TRBD2 TRBJ2-1 NA
CASSESMAIGYEQYF TGCGCCAGCAGTGAGTCGATGGCTATCGGGTACGAGCAGTACTTC TRBV10-1 NA TRBJ2-7 NA
CASRPDRDRIYYEQYF TGTGCCAGCAGACCGGACAGGGACCGAATCTACTACGAGCAGTACTTC TRBV5-5 TRBD1 TRBJ2-7 NA
CASSIVKGLEQFF TGTGCCAGTAGTATAGTAAAGGGCCTTGAGCAGTTCTTC TRBV19 NA TRBJ2-1 NA
CAISEISVDEQYF TGTGCCATCAGCGAGATCTCGGTCGACGAGCAGTACTTC TRBV10-3 NA TRBJ2-7 NA
CASSNKFRAGYEQYF TGTGCCAGCAGCAACAAATTCAGGGCAGGCTACGAGCAGTACTTC TRBV21-1 NA TRBJ2-7 few
CASSLGQGAYNEQFF TGTGCCAGCAGCTTGGGACAGGGAGCCTACAATGAGCAGTTCTTC TRBV13 TRBD1 TRBJ2-1 NA
CASSLWDREYEQYF TGTGCCAGCAGTTTATGGGACAGGGAATACGAGCAGTACTTC TRBV28 TRBD1 TRBJ2-7 NA
CASSYTGTGTQHF TGTGCCAGCAGTTATACCGGGACAGGGACCCAGCATTTT TRBV6-5 TRBD1 TRBJ1-5 NA
CASSDPGTGSSYNEQFF TGTGCCAGCAGTGATCCCGGGACGGGAAGCTCCTACAATGAGCAGTTCTTC TRBV25-1 NA TRBJ2-1 NA
CASSELVGPGSYNEQFF TGTGCCAGCAGTGAATTGGTAGGGCCGGGCTCCTACAATGAGCAGTTCTTC TRBV25-1 NA TRBJ2-1 NA
CASSSPLAGGYNEQFF TGTGCCAGCAGCTCTCCACTAGCGGGAGGCTACAATGAGCAGTTCTTC TRBV9 TRBD2 TRBJ2-1 NA
CASSGWGDREVRYSYEQYF TGTGCCAGCAGCGGGTGGGGGGACAGGGAAGTGAGGTACTCCTACGAGCAGTACTTC TRBV7-2 TRBD1 TRBJ2-7 once
CASSSGLNEQYF TGTGCCAGCAGTTCGGGTCTCAACGAGCAGTACTTC TRBV6-5 NA TRBJ2-7 NA
CASSQATPPEEAFF TGTGCCAGCAGCCAGGCCACCCCCCCAGAAGAAGCTTTCTTT TRBV7-9 NA TRBJ1-1 NA
CASSQDLSANTGELFF TGTGCCAGCAGCCAAGACTTATCGGCGAACACCGGGGAGCTGTTTTTT TRBV4-2 NA TRBJ2-2 NA
CSVATTNTEAFF TGCAGCGTTGCGACGACGAACACTGAAGCTTTCTTT TRBV29-1 NA TRBJ1-1 NA
CASSPGGIEQYF TGCGCCAGCAGCCCCGGGGGTATCGAGCAGTACTTC TRBV4-1 NA TRBJ2-7 NA
CASSLIGGLSYEQYF TGTGCCAGCAGCTTAATCGGGGGCCTCTCCTACGAGCAGTACTTC TRBV7-9 NA TRBJ2-7 once
CASSPQGYEQYF TGCGCCAGCAGCCCACAGGGATACGAGCAGTACTTC TRBV5-1 NA TRBJ2-7 NA
CASSSQASGRRTGELFF TGTGCCAGCAGCTCCCAGGCGAGCGGGAGACGAACCGGGGAGCTGTTTTTT TRBV11-3 TRBD2 TRBJ2-2 NA
CASSQDRGGTYEQYF TGCGCCAGCAGCCAAGATCGGGGCGGAACCTACGAGCAGTACTTC TRBV4-3 NA TRBJ2-7 NA
CASSVGGGGATGELFF TGTGCCAGCAGCGTAGGCGGTGGGGGGGCCACCGGGGAGCTGTTTTTT TRBV9 NA TRBJ2-2 once
CASSLWTSGNGELFF TGCGCCAGCAGCTTGTGGACTAGCGGGAACGGGGAGCTGTTTTTT TRBV5-1 TRBD2 TRBJ2-2 NA
CASSQGQGGHSPLHF TGCGCCAGCAGCCAAGGACAGGGGGGTCATTCACCCCTCCACTTT TRBV4-1 TRBD1 TRBJ1-6 NA
CASSPLPPDSPLHF TGTGCCAGCTCACCACTCCCACCGGATTCACCCCTCCACTTT TRBV18 NA TRBJ1-6 once
CATSRGPRVGFGSEKLFF TGTGCCACCAGCAGAGGACCCCGGGTGGGGTTTGGGAGTGAAAAACTGTTTTTT TRBV15 NA TRBJ1-4 NA
CASSPHGQVRGTEAFF TGTGCCAGCAGCCCTCATGGACAGGTACGGGGCACTGAAGCTTTCTTT TRBV7-8 TRBD1 TRBJ1-1 NA
CAWSVPSTYNSPLHF TGTGCCTGGAGTGTACCCAGCACCTATAATTCACCCCTCCACTTT TRBV30 NA TRBJ1-6 NA
CAWSGISSYEQYF TGTGCCTGGAGTGGAATCAGCTCCTACGAGCAGTACTTC TRBV30 NA TRBJ2-7 NA
CASSQGGLSYEQYF TGCGCCAGCAGCCAAGGGGGATTATCCTACGAGCAGTACTTC TRBV4-1 NA TRBJ2-7 NA
CASSLLKLNTEAFF TGTGCCAGCAGCCTCTTAAAACTGAACACTGAAGCTTTCTTT TRBV7-8 NA TRBJ1-1 once
CASSPGQAGYEQYF TGTGCCAGCAGTCCCGGGCAGGCGGGATACGAGCAGTACTTC TRBV6-5 NA TRBJ2-7 NA
CASSLAGLAYNEQFF TGCGCCAGCAGCCTAGCGGGACTAGCCTACAATGAGCAGTTCTTC TRBV4-1 TRBD2 TRBJ2-1 NA
CASSQGFLNTEAFF TGCGCCAGCAGCCAAGGATTCTTGAACACTGAAGCTTTCTTT TRBV5-1 NA TRBJ1-1 NA
CASSPSRGDDEKLFF TGTGCCAGCAGCCCCAGTAGGGGGGATGATGAAAAACTGTTTTTT TRBV7-7 NA TRBJ1-4 NA